This TCR beta chain was sequenced during a study of T cells after yellow fever vaccination. 5'RACE template switching generated TCR cDNA, adding a universal primer site and UMIs. A single record per CDR3 protein comes from TCRdb applying MiXCR to the 5' RACE reads. The sample holds 80,000 to 100,000 distinct CDR3 sequences; less than 6% are singletons and the top ten take over 40%. This clonotype came up a few times. Antigen unknown. Whole-study results and caveats: A weaker but faster secondary response was observed, peaking on day 5 versus 15.

Trimming shortened V by 4 bases and J by 4 bases, and 12 bases separated the two germline ends. Germline CDR1 reads SGDLS; CDR2 reads YYNGEE. This CDR3 region has 14 residues. Specimen: CD8+ T cells sorted from PBMCs, collected 10 days after the yellow fever booster vaccination. The chain combines TRBV9 with TRBJ2-1, with a weak D call TRBD1 (6 bases). The sequence derives from a man aged 18 to 30 who received the YFV17D yellow fever vaccine. The CDR3 nucleotides are TGTGCCAGCAGCCCAAGTGGACAGTACAATGAGCAGTTCTTC. It encodes CASSPSGQYNEQFF.